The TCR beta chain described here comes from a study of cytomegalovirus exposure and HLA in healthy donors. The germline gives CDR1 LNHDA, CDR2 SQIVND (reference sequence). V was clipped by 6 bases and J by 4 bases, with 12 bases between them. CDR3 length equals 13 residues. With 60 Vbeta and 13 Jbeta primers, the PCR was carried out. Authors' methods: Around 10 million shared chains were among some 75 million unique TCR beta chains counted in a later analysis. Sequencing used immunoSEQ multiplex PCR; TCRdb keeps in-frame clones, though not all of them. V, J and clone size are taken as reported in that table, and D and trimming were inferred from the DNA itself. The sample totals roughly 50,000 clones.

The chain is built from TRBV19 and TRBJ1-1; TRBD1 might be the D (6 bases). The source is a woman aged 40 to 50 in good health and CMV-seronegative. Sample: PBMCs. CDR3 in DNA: TGTGCCAGTAGAGGGGGAATAGTCACTGAAGCTTTCTTT. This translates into CASRGGIVTEAFF.